This T cell receptor (beta chain) was documented in a study of T cells in localized non-small cell lung cancer. Notes on the study in general: In uninvolved adjacent lung, T cell clonality reached its highest value, exceeding tumor.

Germline V gene sequence: CDR1 LNHDA, CDR2 SQIVND (reference sequence). The length of the CDR3 is 14 residues. V dropped 6 bases and J dropped 4; count of bases not matched to a gene: 4. About this clone: No antigen is known for it.

Using immunoSEQ multiplex PCR, the repertoire was profiled, and TCRdb retains in-frame clones only, with some absent. Here the sample spans about 53,000 clones, roughly 88% being singletons. The TCR comes from a man aged 35 to 69 with stage III lung adenocarcinoma. The chain has TRBV19 and TRBJ2-3, with TRBD2 matching over 10 bases. The sample in question was peripheral blood mononuclear cells, obtained before any cancer treatment. CDR3 region: CASRHSGRPDTQYF. As DNA, the CDR3 is TGTGCCAGTAGGCATAGCGGGAGGCCAGATACGCAGTATTTT.